This T cell receptor (beta chain) was documented in a study of Ad26.COV2.S vaccination and SARS-CoV-2 variants. Indicated treatment: about 20 received Ad26.COV2.S at low or high dose, single or two shots; five or six received placebo; per-sample allocation not given. Collection of the samples took place on day 63 after the first injection of vaccine or placebo. The data were produced by immunoSEQ multiplex PCR, yet TCRdb's version contains in-frame clones alone and is incomplete. The table includes some 340,000 clones, 70% to 90% detected once. This CDR3 has 16 residues. V gave up 7 bases and J gave up 4 bases, with 17 bases separating them. The germline V gene encodes CDR1 LNHDA and CDR2 SQIVND (reference sequence).

This sample comprised peripheral blood, obtained in a trial of Ad26.COV2.S vaccine versus placebo. The chain recombines TRBV19 with TRBJ2-6; a weak D match, TRBD1 (5 bases). The TCR was taken from a person between 18 and 60 years old who received the Ad26.COV2.S COVID-19 vaccine or a placebo. The CDR3 region is CASTKLQGSGANVLTF. The CDR3 nucleotides are TGTGCCAGTACCAAACTCCAGGGTTCGGGGGCCAACGTCCTGACTTTC.